The 6 T cell receptor beta chains below were found in one sample sequenced in a study of T cell repertoires in cytomegalovirus infection. TCRdb used MiXCR to reprocess the reads, holding one entry per CDR3 protein. The sample lists about 400,000 distinct CDR3 sequences; 15% to 20% were seen once. The sequencing sample was made of PBMCs. These receptors all come from a human donor in good health (CMV status not recorded). Some clones in this sample may be carry-over from other donors' samples.

The chain uses TRBV12-3 or TRBV12-4 and TRBJ1-6; 11 nucleotides align to TRBD1. This CDR3 is built from 16 residues. The ends lost 2 bases at V and 14 bases at J; junction bases unmatched: 11. The CDR3 coding sequence is TGTGCCAGCAGTTTAAGGGACAGGGGGGGGGGTAGGGCCCTCCACTTT. It specifies CASSLRDRGGGRALHF.

This clonotype was seen a few times. V and J are TRBV19 and TRBJ2-1; 7 positions match TRBD1. Germline V gene sequence: CDR1 LNHDA, CDR2 SQIVND (reference sequence). This CDR3 comprises 14 residues. V lost 2 bases, J lost 5 bases, and 3 bases stayed unmatched. CDR3 residues: CASSIKQGNNEQFF. In DNA form, the CDR3 reads TGTGCCAGTAGTATAAAACAGGGGAACAATGAGCAGTTCTTC. Combining the CDR3 with reference TRBV19 and TRBJ2-1 gives the whole variable domain DGGITQSPKYLFRKEGQNVTLSCEQNLNHDAMYWYRQDPGQGLRLIYYSQIVNDFQKGDIAEGYSVSREKKESFPLTVTSAQKNPTAFYLCASSIKQGNNEQFFGPGTRLTVL.

This clonotype showed up just a few times. The V gene is TRBV12-3 or TRBV12-4, the J gene TRBJ2-3, with D perhaps given as TRBD1 or TRBD2 (5 bases each). Trimming left V 5 bases short and J 6 bases short, with 18 bases between. This CDR3 comprises 15 residues. The CDR3 DNA follows: TGTGCCAGCAGTCCGGGAAGGGCTTACAGGGATACGCAGTATTTT. Protein product: CASSPGRAYRDTQYF.

This clonotype appeared a few times. The chain links TRBV7-2 to TRBJ2-5; D not resolved. The V gene's germline CDR1 is SGHTA and CDR2 FQGNSA. This CDR3 is 16 amino acids long. Trimming removed 0 bases from V and 1 base from J, with 12 bases in between. DNA of the CDR3: TGTGCCAGCAGCTTAGCGCTAGGGTTGGGCCAAGAGACCCAGTACTTC. Translating it yields CASSLALGLGQETQYF.

This clonotype was detected ten times or more. This sequence joins TRBV7-2 and TRBJ2-5, with unresolved D. Trimming pared 3 bases from V and 4 bases from J, leaving 18 bases between. This CDR3 spans 16 amino acids. Per germline, CDR1 SGHTA and CDR2 FQGNSA. The DNA for the CDR3 is TGTGCCAGCAGCTTTACAGTGAACTTAAGAGGAGAGACCCAGTACTTC. It is translated as CASSFTVNLRGETQYF.

The J gene is TRBJ2-7, the V gene TRBV6-6; 7 bases agree with TRBD2. This CDR3 contains 12 residues. V lost 7 bases to trimming and J lost 7 bases; unmatched junction nucleotides: 7. From germline, CDR1 is MNHNY and CDR2 SVGAGI (reference sequence). The CDR3 region is CASNLLGGEQYF. The CDR3 region has the DNA TGTGCCAGCAACCTCCTGGGGGGGGAGCAGTACTTC.